Listed below are T cell receptor beta chains from one sample, sequenced in a study of response to subunit inactivated influenza vaccine. TCRdb recomputed calls from the RT-PCR reads with MiXCR, one row per CDR3 protein. The sample yields hundreds of thousands of distinct CDR3 sequences, roughly 10% seen once. Sample: PBMCs from blood, taken on the day of vaccination. These receptors all stem from a man aged 50-59 years who received an inactivated influenza vaccine. The CDR3 runs from the conserved cysteine through the conserved F or W. D genes are given only for firm matches. Only part of the rows carry a size: once, few, many, or a class if the clone is expanded.

clone_size j_call v_call d_call cdr3_aa cdr3_nt
. TRBJ2-2 TRBV6-1 TRBD1 CASSAGTGGTGELFF TGTGCCAGCAGTGCCGGGACAGGGGGAACCGGGGAGCTGTTTTTT
. TRBJ1-3 TRBV30 . CAWSVVRLSSRLNTIYF TGTGCCTGGAGTGTGGTTCGCCTATCTTCCCGATTGAACACCATATATTTT
. TRBJ2-1 TRBV20-1 TRBD2 CSATPASGGSYNEQFF TGCAGTGCAACCCCGGCCAGCGGGGGGTCCTACAATGAGCAGTTCTTC
. TRBJ2-1 TRBV12-3/TRBV12-4 TRBD2 CASILGTSGYNEQFF TGTGCCAGCATCTTAGGGACTAGCGGTTACAATGAGCAGTTCTTC
few TRBJ2-7 TRBV12-3/TRBV12-4 TRBD1 CASFLSGTGSLEQYF TGTGCCAGCTTTTTGTCCGGGACAGGGTCGTTAGAGCAGTACTTC
many TRBJ2-7 TRBV6-5 . CASSYSSQLYEQYF TGTGCCAGCAGTTACTCGTCACAGTTGTACGAGCAGTACTTC
. TRBJ2-7 TRBV4-1 . CASSRFSMAASYEQYF TGCGCCAGCAGCCGGTTCTCTATGGCGGCCTCCTACGAGCAGTACTTC
many TRBJ1-1 TRBV5-1 TRBD1 CASSRTGDTEAFF TGTGCCAGCAGCCGTACAGGGGACACTGAAGCTTTCTTT
. TRBJ1-2 TRBV5-1 TRBD1 CASSLEGQGDGYTF TGCGCCAGCAGCTTGGAAGGACAGGGAGATGGCTACACCTTC
. TRBJ2-1 TRBV7-9 TRBD1 CAFCLAKIWDRELNEQFF TGTGCCTTCTGTTTAGCGAAAATCTGGGACAGGGAATTGAATGAGCAGTTCTTC
. TRBJ2-1 TRBV7-6 TRBD1 CASSAETGGPYNEQFF TGTGCCAGCAGCGCAGAAACAGGGGGCCCTTACAATGAGCAGTTCTTC
. TRBJ1-6 TRBV3-1 . CASSQASASPLHF TGTGCCAGCAGCCAAGCTTCGGCTTCACCCCTCCACTTT
. TRBJ2-2 TRBV19 TRBD2 CASSIQAGGSGELFF TGTGCCAGTAGTATTCAAGCGGGAGGCTCCGGGGAGCTGTTTTTT
once TRBJ2-5 TRBV5-6 . CASSPGHGATWETQYF TGTGCCAGCAGCCCGGGACATGGCGCCACCTGGGAGACCCAGTACTTC
few TRBJ2-3 TRBV9 TRBD1 CASSVGGGPSTDTQYF TGTGCCAGCAGCGTAGGAGGGGGCCCTAGCACAGATACGCAGTATTTT
few TRBJ2-3 TRBV7-2 TRBD2 CASSLAGAQYF TGTGCCAGCAGCCTCGCGGGAGCCCAGTATTTT
. TRBJ2-5 TRBV6-5 . CASILERTQETQYF TGTGCCAGCATTCTCGAACGGACTCAAGAGACCCAGTACTTC
few TRBJ2-5 TRBV2 TRBD1 CASYRGQTQYF TGTGCCAGCTACAGGGGTCAGACCCAGTACTTC
few TRBJ2-7 TRBV7-9 TRBD1 CASSSQGREQYF TGTGCCAGCAGCTCACAGGGGAGAGAGCAGTACTTC
many TRBJ2-7 TRBV9 . CASSVEPSVDEQYF TGTGCCAGCAGCGTAGAGCCGTCAGTCGACGAGCAGTACTTC